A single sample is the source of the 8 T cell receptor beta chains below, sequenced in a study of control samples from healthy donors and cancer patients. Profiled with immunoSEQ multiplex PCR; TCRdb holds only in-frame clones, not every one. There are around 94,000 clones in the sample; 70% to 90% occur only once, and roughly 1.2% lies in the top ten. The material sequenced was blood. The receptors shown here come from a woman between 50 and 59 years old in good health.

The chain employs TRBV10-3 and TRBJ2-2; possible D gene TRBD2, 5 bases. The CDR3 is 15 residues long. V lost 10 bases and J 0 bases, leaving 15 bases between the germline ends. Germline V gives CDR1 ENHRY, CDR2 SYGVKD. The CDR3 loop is CATAPRGSNTGELFF. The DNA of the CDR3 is TGTGCCACCGCGCCAAGAGGGTCGAACACCGGGGAGCTGTTTTTT.

The CDR3 nucleotides read TGTGCCAGCAGTGATGCGGCCGGACTAGCGGGAGGTTACACAGATACGCAGTATTTT. This sequence encodes CASSDAAGLAGGYTDTQYF. The chain is built from TRBV27 and TRBJ2-3; 14 bases are shared with TRBD2. V shed 5 bases, J shed 2 bases, and the junction held 12 bases outside the gene matches. Germline-derived CDR1 and CDR2 are MNHEY and SMNVEV (reference sequence). CDR3 length equals 19 residues.

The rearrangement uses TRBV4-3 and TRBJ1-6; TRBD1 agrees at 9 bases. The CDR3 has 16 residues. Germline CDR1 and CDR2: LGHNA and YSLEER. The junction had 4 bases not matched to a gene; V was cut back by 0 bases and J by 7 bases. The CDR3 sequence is CASSQDGGQGNSPLHF. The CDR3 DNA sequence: TGCGCCAGCAGCCAAGATGGGGGACAGGGCAATTCACCCCTCCACTTT.

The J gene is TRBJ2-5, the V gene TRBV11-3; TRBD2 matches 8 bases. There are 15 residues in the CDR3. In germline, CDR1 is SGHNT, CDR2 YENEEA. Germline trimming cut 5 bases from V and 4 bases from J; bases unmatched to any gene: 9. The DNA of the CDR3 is TGTGCCAGCAGCCCGGGACTAGATTTAGTAGAGACCCAGTACTTC. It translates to CASSPGLDLVETQYF.

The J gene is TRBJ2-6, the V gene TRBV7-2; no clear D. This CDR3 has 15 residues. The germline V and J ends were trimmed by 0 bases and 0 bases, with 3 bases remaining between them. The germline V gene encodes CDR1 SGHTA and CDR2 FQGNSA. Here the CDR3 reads CASSLAVSGANVLTF. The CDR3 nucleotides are TGTGCCAGCAGCTTAGCAGTCTCTGGGGCCAACGTCCTGACTTTC.

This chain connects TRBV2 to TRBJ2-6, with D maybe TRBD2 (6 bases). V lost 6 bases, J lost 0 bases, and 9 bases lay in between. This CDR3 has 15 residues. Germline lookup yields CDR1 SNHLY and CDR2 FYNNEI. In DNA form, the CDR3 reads TGTGCCAGCAGCCCGGGGGTCTCTGGGGCCAACGTCCTGACTTTC. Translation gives CASSPGVSGANVLTF. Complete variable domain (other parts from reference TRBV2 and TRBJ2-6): EPEVTQTPSHQVTQMGQEVILRCVPISNHLYFYWYRQILGQKVEFLVSFYNNEISEKSEIFDDQFSVERPDGSNFTLKIRSTKLEDSAMYFCASSPGVSGANVLTFGAGSRLTVL.

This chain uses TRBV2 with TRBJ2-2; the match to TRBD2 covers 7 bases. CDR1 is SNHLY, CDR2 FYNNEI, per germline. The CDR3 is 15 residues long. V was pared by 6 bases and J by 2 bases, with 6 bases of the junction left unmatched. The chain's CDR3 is CASSLTSFNTGELFF. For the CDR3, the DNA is TGTGCCAGCAGCTTGACTAGCTTCAACACCGGGGAGCTGTTTTTT.

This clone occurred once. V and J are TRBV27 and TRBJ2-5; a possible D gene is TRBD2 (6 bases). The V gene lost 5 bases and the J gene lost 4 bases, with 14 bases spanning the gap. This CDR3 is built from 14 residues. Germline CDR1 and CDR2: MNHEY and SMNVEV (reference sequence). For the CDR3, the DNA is TGTGCCAGCAGTCGTACGGGACTCCGAGAGACCCAGTACTTC. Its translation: CASSRTGLRETQYF.